The 31 T cell receptor beta chains presented below share a single source sample, sequenced in a study of post-analysis software for immune sequencing data. Overall study results and limits: When patients were compared with controls, five TRBV segments were more frequent, TRBV5-6, TRBV5-1 and TRBV20-1 among them.

Their antigens remain unidentified. cDNA libraries for TCR beta contained unique molecular identifiers. In TCRdb, the PCR reads were re-called with MiXCR into one record per CDR3 protein. The repertoire holds hundreds of thousands of distinct CDR3 sequences, about 32% seen once, with roughly 0.57% in the top ten. The sequenced sample was blood. Receptors were obtained from a girl aged 5 to 17 with multiple sclerosis.

The chain carries TRBV6-2 or TRBV6-3 and TRBJ1-1; 7 bases map to TRBD1. This CDR3 contains 13 residues. The germline V gene encodes CDR1 MNHEY and CDR2 SVGEGT. V shed 2 bases and J 6 bases; nucleotides not matched to a gene: 3. In DNA, the CDR3 is TGTGCCAGCAGTTACCGTGACAGGGCTGAAGCTTTCTTT. Its protein is CASSYRDRAEAFF.

This chain links TRBV10-3 with TRBJ1-1; D is undetermined. The CDR3 totals 13 residues. CDR1 and CDR2 (germline): ENHRY, SYGVKD. Trimming cost V 10 bases and J 4 bases, with 16 bases left between them. CDR3 nucleotides: TGTGCCACACACACCCCGAGGTTCACTGAAGCTTTCTTT. Protein sequence: CATHTPRFTEAFF.

V gene TRBV24-1 combines with J gene TRBJ2-7; a weak D match, TRBD1 (6 bases). Trimming left V 10 bases short and J 0 bases short, with 9 bases between. Germline CDR1 and CDR2: KGHDR and SFDVKD. CDR3 length equals 12 residues. CDR3 sequence reads: CATQGNSYEQYF. CDR3 sequence (DNA): TGTGCCACGCAGGGGAACTCCTACGAGCAGTACTTC.

The chain employs TRBV10-3 and TRBJ1-1; no definite D call. Germline CDR1 is ENHRY and CDR2 is SYGVKD. Trimming removed 0 bases at V and 4 bases at J, with 12 bases between. CDR3 length equals 15 residues. Written as DNA, the CDR3 is TGTGCCATCAGTGAGTCCGAGGCTGAAGGCACTGAAGCTTTCTTT. It codes for CAISESEAEGTEAFF.

The chain recombines TRBV12-3 or TRBV12-4 with TRBJ2-1; D unresolved. V was pared by 5 bases and J by 1 base, with 9 bases between. This CDR3 region has 14 residues. Here the CDR3 DNA reads TGTGCCAGCAGTCGTGTTATATCCTACAATGAGCAGTTCTTC. It encodes CASSRVISYNEQFF.

This clonotype was seen a few times. The CDR3, as DNA: TGTGCCACCCACGCAGGGAACAATCAGCCCCAGCATTTT. Translated, it gives CATHAGNNQPQHF. The V gene is TRBV15, the J gene TRBJ1-5, with D possibly TRBD1 on 5 matching bases. Germline CDR1 and CDR2: LNHNV and YYDKDF (reference sequence). V lost 8 bases and J lost 3, with 11 bases in between. This CDR3 spans 13 amino acids.

This clonotype was counted between two and nine times. The chain employs TRBV4-3 and TRBJ2-7, with a possible D match to TRBD2 (6 bases). This CDR3 comprises 14 residues. Germline CDR1 reads LGHNA; CDR2 reads YSLEER. Between the trimmed V and J ends, which lost 5 bases and 3 bases, there was a span of 14 bases. CDR3 region: CASSGGVGFYEQYF. Written as DNA, the CDR3 is TGCGCCAGCAGCGGCGGGGTGGGGTTCTACGAGCAGTACTTC.

The chain recombines TRBV20-1 with TRBJ2-5; no reliable D call. V gave up 5 bases and J gave up 0 bases, with 10 bases separating them. The germline gives CDR1 DFQATT, CDR2 SNEGSKA (reference sequence). The CDR3 totals 13 residues. The CDR3 sequence: CSAQTEYQETQYF. The CDR3 DNA follows: TGCAGTGCTCAGACCGAGTACCAAGAGACCCAGTACTTC.

This chain uses TRBV29-1 with TRBJ1-2; TRBD1 aligns across 10 bases. The germline gives CDR1 SQVTM, CDR2 ANQGSEA. V shed 3 bases, J shed 4 bases, and the junction held 5 bases outside the gene matches. This CDR3 comprises 14 residues. The CDR3: CSVDQTGGVYGYTF. In DNA form, the CDR3 reads TGCAGCGTTGATCAGACAGGGGGCGTCTATGGCTACACCTTC. The variable domain in full, completed from reference TRBV29-1 and TRBJ1-2, reads SAVISQKPSRDICQRGTSLTIQCQVDSQVTMMFWYRQQPGQSLTLIATANQGSEATYESGFVIDKFPISRPNLTFSTLTVSNMSPEDSSIYLCSVDQTGGVYGYTFGSGTRLTVV.

This clonotype turned up a few times. V gene TRBV6-5 combines with J gene TRBJ2-5; D possibly matches TRBD1 or TRBD2 (5 bases each). With 6 bases removed from V and 4 bases from J, the gap between germline ends came to 9 bases. Looked up from germline, CDR1 is MNHEY and CDR2 is SVGAGI. This CDR3 has 12 amino acids. In DNA, the CDR3 is TGTGCCAGCAGGACGGGGACAGAGACCCAGTACTTC. Translating it yields CASRTGTETQYF.

This clonotype was detected only a few times. Here the CDR3 reads CASSGLALPDTQYF. CDR3 bases: TGTGCCAGCAGCGGACTAGCTTTGCCAGATACGCAGTATTTT. The rearrangement uses TRBV5-5 and TRBJ2-3; 8 bases are shared with TRBD2. With V trimmed by 4 bases and J by 4 bases, 5 bases remained unmatched. Germline V gene data show CDR1 as SGHKS and CDR2 as YYEKEE (reference sequence). The CDR3 is 14 amino acids.

This clonotype was recorded a few times. Compared with germline, one end of the junction differs, possibly owing to a read error. The chain links TRBV10-3 to TRBJ2-5, with D unclear. Per germline, CDR1 ENHRY and CDR2 SYGVKD. The CDR3 sequence is 14 residues long. CDR3 in amino acids: CAISDAMIQGTQYF. CDR3 bases: TGTGCCATCAGTGACGCCATGATCCAAGGGACCCAGTACTTC.

This clonotype was picked up a small number of times. This sequence joins TRBV29-1 and TRBJ2-7, with 9 positions matching TRBD1. This CDR3 contains 14 residues. Germline CDR1 and CDR2: SQVTM and ANQGSEA. V gave up 1 base and J gave up 5 bases; unmatched junction bases: 6. CDR3 sequence (DNA): TGCAGCGTTGAAGGCCGACAGGGGGAGAACGAGCAGTACTTC. Translating it yields CSVEGRQGENEQYF.

The CDR3 loop reads CASSFDRVKSSYNEQFF. For the CDR3, the DNA is TGTGCCAGCAGCTTTGACAGGGTGAAGAGCTCCTACAATGAGCAGTTCTTC. The chain combines TRBV6-2 or TRBV6-3 with TRBJ2-1, with 7 bases matching TRBD1. The germline gives CDR1 MNHEY, CDR2 SVGEGT. CDR3 size: 17 residues. The junction had 11 bases not matched to a gene; V was cut back by 6 bases and J by 0 bases.

The CDR3 sequence is CASSPDRVPVTEAFF. CDR3 nucleotide sequence: TGCGCCAGCAGCCCGGACAGGGTGCCGGTCACTGAAGCTTTCTTT. This sequence joins TRBV4-1 and TRBJ1-1; 8 bases are a match to TRBD1. Germline V CDR1 and CDR2: MGHRA, YSYEKL. The CDR3 spans 15 residues. V lost 4 bases, J lost 4 bases, and 8 bases stayed unmatched.

J is TRBJ2-1 and V is TRBV28; a possible D gene is TRBD2 (6 bases). Between the trimmed V and J ends, which lost 5 bases and 5 bases, there was a span of 19 bases. Germline V lookup: CDR1 MDHEN, CDR2 SYDVKM. The CDR3 consists of 16 residues. The CDR3 loop is CASSDPGGAGNNEQFF. Written as DNA, the CDR3 is TGTGCCAGCAGTGACCCCGGTGGTGCGGGGAACAATGAGCAGTTCTTC. The variable domain in full, with the rest retrieved from reference TRBV28 and TRBJ2-1, is DVKVTQSSRYLVKRTGEKVFLECVQDMDHENMFWYRQDPGLGLRLIYFSYDVKMKEKGDIPEGYSVSREKKERFSLILESASTNQTSMYLCASSDPGGAGNNEQFFGPGTRLTVL.

This chain uses TRBV6-5 with TRBJ2-1; D remains ambiguous. The CDR3 totals 15 residues. Germline CDR1 MNHEY, CDR2 SVGAGI. Trimming stripped 3 bases from V and 5 bases from J, with 14 bases between. The CDR3 loop reads CASSYISSGHNEQFF. CDR3 bases: TGTGCCAGCAGTTATATTTCGTCCGGCCACAATGAGCAGTTCTTC.

This clonotype was picked up a small number of times. This rearrangement joins TRBV27 to TRBJ2-7; maybe TRBD2 (6 bases). V was trimmed by 6 bases and J by 5 bases, leaving 14 bases between them. Germline CDR1 and CDR2: MNHEY and SMNVEV (reference sequence). The CDR3 loop spans 13 amino acids. The CDR3 coding sequence is TGTGCCAGCAGCTCGCGGGGAGGCCACGAGCAGTACTTC. Amino acid sequence: CASSSRGGHEQYF.

The table lists this clonotype with many counts. The V gene is TRBV7-8, the J gene TRBJ2-7, with D hard to call. The length of the CDR3 is 12 residues. Germline-derived CDR1 and CDR2 are SGHVS and FQNEAQ. Trimming took off 1 base at V and 7 bases at J, with 8 bases between the two ends. The CDR3 spells CASSLVLGEQYF. The DNA for the CDR3 is TGTGCCAGCAGCTTAGTTTTGGGGGAGCAGTACTTC.

The chain joins TRBV12-5 to TRBJ2-2; D is uncertain. Per germline, CDR1 LGHNT and CDR2 FRNRAP. Trimming stripped 2 bases from V and 3 bases from J, with 4 bases between. The CDR3 is 13 residues long. CDR3 bases: TGTGCTAGTGGTTTGATCCACACCGGGGAGCTGTTTTTT. This sequence encodes CASGLIHTGELFF. Full variable domain (remainder filled in from reference TRBV12-5 and TRBJ2-2): DARVTQTPRHKVTEMGQEVTMRCQPILGHNTVFWYRQTMMQGLELLAYFRNRAPLDDSGMPKDRFSAEMPDATLATLKIQPSEPRDSAVYFCASGLIHTGELFFGEGSRLTVL.

J is TRBJ2-1 and V is TRBV7-2; D is uncertain. Trimming left V 4 bases short and J 9 bases short, with 10 bases between. From germline, CDR1 is SGHTA and CDR2 FQGNSA. This CDR3 is 12 amino acids long. The CDR3 is CASSSSLSEQFF. The CDR3 region has the DNA TGTGCCAGCAGCTCGTCACTTAGTGAGCAGTTCTTC. Full variable domain (rest looked up from reference TRBV7-2 and TRBJ2-1): GAGVSQSPSNKVTEKGKDVELRCDPISGHTALYWYRQSLGQGLEFLIYFQGNSAPDKSGLPSDRFSAERTGGSVSTLTIQRTQQEDSAVYLCASSSSLSEQFFGPGTRLTVL.

J is TRBJ1-2 and V is TRBV3-1, with 8 bases lining up with TRBD1. J was trimmed by 2 bases and V by 8 bases; bases with no gene match: 10. CDR3 size: 15 residues. Germline V gives CDR1 LGHDT, CDR2 YNNKEL (reference sequence). The CDR3 sequence: CASSSMGQANYGYTF. The CDR3 DNA is TGTGCCAGCTCATCAATGGGACAGGCAAACTATGGCTACACCTTC.

The V gene is TRBV9, the J gene TRBJ1-2; possibly TRBD1 for D (5 bases). The V gene lost 4 bases and the J gene lost 1 base, with 14 bases spanning the gap. This CDR3 region has 15 residues. In germline, CDR1 is SGDLS, CDR2 YYNGEE. The CDR3 protein is CASSPQTDLNYGYTF. The CDR3 coding sequence is TGTGCCAGCAGCCCCCAGACAGACCTTAACTATGGCTACACCTTC.

This clonotype appeared a few times. The rearrangement joins TRBV29-1 to TRBJ1-2; D gene unclear. Germline-derived CDR1 and CDR2 are SQVTM and ANQGSEA. V dropped 1 base and J dropped 3 bases, with 6 bases sitting between them. The CDR3 is 12 amino acids. The CDR3 DNA reads TGCAGCGTTGAAGGAGGGTACTATGGCTACACCTTC. It specifies CSVEGGYYGYTF. Complete variable domain (other parts from reference TRBV29-1 and TRBJ1-2): SAVISQKPSRDICQRGTSLTIQCQVDSQVTMMFWYRQQPGQSLTLIATANQGSEATYESGFVIDKFPISRPNLTFSTLTVSNMSPEDSSIYLCSVEGGYYGYTFGSGTRLTVV.

This clonotype showed up just a few times. The CDR3 loop reads CASSLAPGDSSYNEQFF. The DNA for the CDR3 is TGCGCCAGCAGCTTGGCCCCGGGCGACAGCTCCTACAATGAGCAGTTCTTC. The rearrangement joins TRBV5-1 to TRBJ2-1; D possibly corresponds to TRBD1 (5 bases). V was cut by 0 bases and J by 0 bases, with 13 bases left in between. Germline loops: CDR1 SGHRS, CDR2 YFSETQ. The CDR3 is 17 residues long.

The rearrangement uses TRBV6-1 and TRBJ2-7; no clear D. The CDR3 loop spans 13 amino acids. The germline CDR1 and CDR2 sequences are MNHNS and SASEGT. The germline V and J ends were trimmed by 6 bases and 7 bases, with 16 bases remaining between them. For the CDR3, the DNA is TGTGCCAGCAGCTCCGTAAGGCTCAATGAGCAGTACTTC. Translated, it gives CASSSVRLNEQYF.

This clonotype was seen more than once but under ten times. The DNA for the CDR3 is TGTGCCACCAGTGATAGGACGGTACCCTTCTACGAGCAGTACTTC. It specifies CATSDRTVPFYEQYF. The gene calls are TRBV24-1 and TRBJ2-7; D not resolved. Germline assignment: CDR1 KGHDR and CDR2 SFDVKD. V shed 3 bases and J shed 3 bases, with 14 bases lying between them. The CDR3 is 15 residues long.

Only a few counts were recorded for this clonotype. This chain links TRBV20-1 with TRBJ1-5; no clear D. Trimming pared 5 bases from V and 4 bases from J, leaving 9 bases between. The CDR3 runs 12 residues. Germline-derived CDR1 and CDR2 are DFQATT and SNEGSKA (reference sequence). The DNA for the CDR3 is TGCAGTGCTCGCCGGGAGAATCAGCCCCAGCATTTT. As protein: CSARRENQPQHF.

The DNA for the CDR3 is TGTGCCAGCAGCTTAGCGTGGGACGTCCTGACTTTC. Translated: CASSLAWDVLTF. The V gene is TRBV7-8, the J gene TRBJ2-6; no clear D gene. The CDR3 totals 12 residues. Germline assignment: CDR1 SGHVS and CDR2 FQNEAQ. Between the trimmed V and J ends, which lost 0 bases and 11 bases, there was a span of 5 bases.

This clonotype occurred a few times. CDR3 nucleotide sequence: TGTGCCAGCAGCTCACTAGTTCTCTCCTACAATGAGCAGTTCTTC. Protein sequence: CASSSLVLSYNEQFF. The chain carries TRBV5-6 and TRBJ2-1; perhaps TRBD2 as D (5 bases). V was clipped by 3 bases and J by 0 bases, with 10 bases between them. The CDR3 is made up of 15 amino acids. Germline V gives CDR1 SGHDT, CDR2 YYEEEE.

The V gene is TRBV12-3 or TRBV12-4, the J gene TRBJ2-1; 7 bases fit TRBD1. J was trimmed by 0 bases and V by 6 bases; bases with no gene match: 5. The CDR3 extends over 15 amino acids. The CDR3 reads CASSPGQRSYNEQFF. For the CDR3, the DNA is TGTGCCAGCAGCCCGGGACAGCGCTCCTACAATGAGCAGTTCTTC.